This is a list of T cell receptor beta chains from one sample in a study of CD8+CD57+ T cells in acquired aplastic anemia. TCRdb re-derived calls from the reads in MiXCR, one entry per CDR3 protein. Among about 68,000 distinct CDR3 sequences, almost 55% were seen once, and the ten largest hold approximately 8.3%. The specimen sequenced was sorted CD4+, CD8+, or CD8+CD57+ T cells (not recorded which) from PBMCs. Source of these receptors: a human donor in good health, serving as a control. CDR3s include the opening cysteine and the closing phenylalanine or tryptophan. A D gene is named only where the DNA matches it firmly. Part of the rows lack a size; the others show once, few, many or a class for expanded clones.

TRBJ1-1	TRBV7-2	NA	NA	CASTRGQTAGEAFF	TGTGCCAGCACCCGGGGGCAGACCGCGGGGGAAGCTTTCTTT
TRBJ1-1	TRBV19	NA	NA	CASSIQLSMNTEAFF	TGTGCCAGTAGTATACAGCTATCTATGAACACTGAAGCTTTCTTT
TRBJ1-4	TRBV24-1	NA	NA	CATSDLTTGKLFF	TGTGCCACCAGTGATTTGACGACAGGTAAACTGTTTTTT
TRBJ2-7	TRBV7-6	many	TRBD1	CASSLDRQGAYEQYF	TGTGCCAGCAGCTTAGATCGTCAGGGGGCCTACGAGCAGTACTTC
TRBJ1-1	TRBV12-3/TRBV12-4	NA	TRBD1	CASSPEDRGVNTEAFF	TGTGCCAGCAGCCCCGAGGACAGGGGTGTGAACACTGAAGCTTTCTTT
TRBJ1-3	TRBV7-2	NA	NA	CASSLGRAGNTIYF	TGTGCCAGCAGCTTAGGGAGGGCTGGAAACACCATATATTTT
TRBJ2-7	TRBV24-1	NA	TRBD2	CATVEASGTYEQYF	TGTGCCACAGTGGAAGCTAGCGGGACCTACGAGCAGTACTTC
TRBJ1-2	TRBV5-4	few	NA	CASSLRRRDGYTF	TGTGCCAGCAGCTTGAGGCGAAGGGATGGCTACACCTTC
TRBJ2-1	TRBV12-3/TRBV12-4	NA	TRBD2	CASSLATSGRANEQFF	TGTGCCAGCAGTTTAGCGACTAGCGGGAGGGCAAATGAGCAGTTCTTC
TRBJ1-1	TRBV28	many	NA	CASSWDREAFF	TGTGCCAGCAGTTGGGACCGTGAAGCTTTCTTT
TRBJ2-7	TRBV5-4	many	TRBD1	CASSLAPGQEEHYEQYF	TGTGCCAGCAGCTTGGCTCCTGGACAGGAAGAACACTACGAGCAGTACTTC
TRBJ2-7	TRBV20-1	NA	NA	CSASDSGYYEQYF	TGCAGTGCTTCCGACTCGGGCTACTACGAGCAGTACTTC
TRBJ2-1	TRBV4-1	many	TRBD2	CASSTGLAPNNEQFF	TGCGCCAGCAGCACGGGACTAGCGCCTAACAATGAGCAGTTCTTC
TRBJ1-2	TRBV20-1	NA	NA	CSARDQARSNYGYTF	TGCAGTGCTAGAGATCAGGCGCGATCTAACTATGGCTACACCTTC
TRBJ2-3	TRBV2	NA	NA	CASSPSADTQYF	TGTGCCAGCAGTCCCTCAGCAGATACGCAGTATTTT
TRBJ2-1	TRBV25-1	few	TRBD1	CASIPSGGNEQFF	TGTGCCAGCATCCCGTCAGGGGGCAATGAGCAGTTCTTC
TRBJ1-2	TRBV6-1	many	TRBD1	CASSFDRDRGIDGYTF	TGTGCCAGCAGCTTCGACCGGGACAGGGGCATCGATGGCTACACCTTC
TRBJ1-2	TRBV10-2	NA	TRBD1	CASSSKPGQGYDGYTF	TGCGCCAGCAGTTCCAAACCGGGACAGGGTTATGATGGCTACACCTTC
TRBJ2-3	TRBV20-1	NA	TRBD2	CSARAGTSRNTQYF	TGCAGTGCTAGAGCTGGGACTAGCAGGAATACGCAGTATTTT
TRBJ1-1	TRBV29-1	once	NA	CSVGGAINTEAFF	TGCAGCGTGGGGGGGGCAATCAACACTGAAGCTTTCTTT
TRBJ1-1	TRBV7-9	many	NA	CASSLDSYPNTEAFF	TGTGCCAGCAGCTTGGACAGCTATCCGAACACTGAAGCTTTCTTT
TRBJ2-1	TRBV27	NA	TRBD1	CASSWTGQGNEQFF	TGTGCCAGCAGTTGGACAGGGCAAGGCAATGAGCAGTTCTTC
TRBJ1-2	TRBV3-1	many	NA	CASSQVRYGDYGYTF	TGTGCCAGCAGCCAAGTCAGATATGGGGATTATGGCTACACCTTC
TRBJ1-6	TRBV7-9	NA	NA	CAGNPRGRDSPLHF	TGTGCCGGAAACCCCAGGGGCAGGGATTCACCCCTCCACTTT
TRBJ2-7	TRBV9	medium-sized	NA	CASSVDHEQYF	TGTGCCAGCAGCGTAGACCACGAGCAGTACTTC
TRBJ1-1	TRBV6-1	NA	TRBD1	CASRTGGLGKGTEAFF	TGTGCCAGTCGGACAGGGGGATTGGGGAAAGGCACTGAAGCTTTCTTT
TRBJ1-4	TRBV20-1	NA	NA	CSATRRSFNEKLFF	TGCAGTGCCACGCGGCGGAGCTTTAATGAAAAACTGTTTTTT
TRBJ1-2	TRBV19	once	TRBD1	CASSIVGQEYYGYTF	TGTGCCAGTAGTATAGTCGGACAGGAATACTATGGCTACACCTTC
TRBJ1-1	TRBV30	many	NA	CAWSTLGGTEAFF	TGTGCCTGGAGTACGCTGGGAGGCACTGAAGCTTTCTTT
TRBJ1-4	TRBV6-1	many	TRBD1	CASSTGTGQSEKLFF	TGTGCCAGCAGTACTGGGACAGGGCAAAGCGAAAAACTGTTTTTT
TRBJ2-5	TRBV2	once	NA	CASSEGGQETQYF	TGTGCCAGCAGTGAGGGGGGTCAAGAGACCCAGTACTTC